One sample yielded the 3 T cell receptor beta chains listed below, sequenced in a study of patients and donors after allogeneic stem cell transplantation. One entry per CDR3 protein, called by TCRdb with MiXCR from the RT-PCR reads. The data hold 800,000 to 1,000,000 distinct CDR3 sequences, with roughly 18% observed a single time. Sequenced: blood, either unsorted or a sorted T cell fraction (not recorded which). The receptors were gathered from a human donor who was either an allogeneic HSCT recipient or a stem cell or donor lymphocyte infusion donor (not recorded which). It is not recorded whose cells these are; they may come from a transplant donor.

This clonotype was seen only a few times. This sequence joins TRBV4-3 and TRBJ1-5; 7 bases agree with TRBD1. V shed 3 bases, J shed 3 bases, and the junction held 5 bases outside the gene matches. The CDR3 has 15 amino acids. The V gene's germline CDR1 is LGHNA and CDR2 YSLEER. The CDR3 DNA reads TGCGCCAGCAGCCAGCTACAGGGGTACAATCAGCCCCAGCATTTT. Its protein is CASSQLQGYNQPQHF.

This rearrangement joins TRBV3-1 to TRBJ1-2; D ambiguous. The V gene lost 3 bases and the J gene lost 6 bases, with 11 bases spanning the gap. The CDR3 sequence is 13 residues long. The germline gives CDR1 LGHDT, CDR2 YNNKEL (reference sequence). CDR3 in amino acids: CASSQDLQNGYTF. The CDR3 DNA is TGTGCCAGCAGCCAGGACTTACAGAATGGCTACACCTTC.

This clonotype appeared a few times. This sequence joins TRBV29-1 and TRBJ2-1; no clear D gene. The V gene lost 1 base and the J gene lost 6 bases, with 4 bases spanning the gap. The CDR3 runs 11 residues. CDR1 SQVTM and CDR2 ANQGSEA come from the germline V gene. The CDR3 DNA reads TGCAGCGTTGAAGCTAGCAATGAGCAGTTCTTC. Its protein is CSVEASNEQFF.